The present TCR beta chain was sequenced within a study of glioma-infiltrating T cells. Findings and limits, study-wide: Only very few CDR3 sequences appeared in both tissue and blood. Non-neoplastic patients had below-expected tissue-blood divergence, while all gliomas exceeded expectation.

Using RNA template, CDR3s of TCR alpha and beta were amplified with iRepertoire arm-PCR. One-step reverse transcription and amplification started from roughly 100-400 ng of tissue mRNA or PBMC total RNA. TCRdb re-analysed the multiplex PCR reads in MiXCR, keeping a single row per CDR3 protein. The table shows 150,000 to 200,000 distinct CDR3 sequences, with around 30% occurring only once. To note about this clonotype: Its antigen is unknown. A much larger clone sits a single nucleotide away, making a read error possible.

Germline CDR1 and CDR2: LGHDT and YNNKEL (reference sequence). Trimming pared 2 bases from V and 3 bases from J, leaving 8 bases between. There are 13 residues in the CDR3. The sample was glioma tissue, nonneoplastic brain tissue, or PBMCs (not recorded which). This clonotype was sampled from a human donor with low-grade glioma or glioblastoma, undergoing nonglioma brain surgery, or in good health (not recorded which). The chain is built from TRBV3-1 and TRBJ2-7; TRBD2 is a possible D gene (6 bases). Written as DNA, the CDR3 is TGTGCCAGCAGCCAATACGGGAGCTACGAGCAGTACTTC. Protein product: CASSQYGSYEQYF.